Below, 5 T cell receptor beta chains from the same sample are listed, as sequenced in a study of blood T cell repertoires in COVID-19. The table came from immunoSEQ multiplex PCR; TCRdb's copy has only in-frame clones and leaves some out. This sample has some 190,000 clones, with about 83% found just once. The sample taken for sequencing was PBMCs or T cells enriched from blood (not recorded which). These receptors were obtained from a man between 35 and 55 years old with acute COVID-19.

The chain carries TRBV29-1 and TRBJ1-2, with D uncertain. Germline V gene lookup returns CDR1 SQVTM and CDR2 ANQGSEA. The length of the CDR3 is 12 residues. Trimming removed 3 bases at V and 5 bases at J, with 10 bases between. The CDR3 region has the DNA TGCAGCGTTGAGCCCGGAGATTATGGCTACACCTTC. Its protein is CSVEPGDYGYTF.

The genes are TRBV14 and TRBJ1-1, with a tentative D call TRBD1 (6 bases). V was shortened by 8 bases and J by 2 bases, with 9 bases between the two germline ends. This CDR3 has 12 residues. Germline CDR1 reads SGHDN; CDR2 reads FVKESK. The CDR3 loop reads CASARGNTEAFF. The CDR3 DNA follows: TGTGCCAGCGCCAGGGGAAACACTGAAGCTTTCTTT.

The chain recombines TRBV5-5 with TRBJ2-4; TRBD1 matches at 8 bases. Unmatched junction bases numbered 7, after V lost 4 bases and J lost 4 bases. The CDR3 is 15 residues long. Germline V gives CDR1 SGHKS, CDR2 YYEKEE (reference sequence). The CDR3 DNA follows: TGTGCCAGCAGCGACGACAGGGGAAGTAAAAACATTCAGTACTTC. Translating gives CASSDDRGSKNIQYF.

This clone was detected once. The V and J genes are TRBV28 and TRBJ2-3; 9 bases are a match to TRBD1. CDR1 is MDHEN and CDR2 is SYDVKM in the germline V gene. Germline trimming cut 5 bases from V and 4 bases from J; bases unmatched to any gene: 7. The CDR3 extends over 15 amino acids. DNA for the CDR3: TGTGCCAGCAGTCCGCGGGACAGGGTCCCAGATACGCAGTATTTT. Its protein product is CASSPRDRVPDTQYF.

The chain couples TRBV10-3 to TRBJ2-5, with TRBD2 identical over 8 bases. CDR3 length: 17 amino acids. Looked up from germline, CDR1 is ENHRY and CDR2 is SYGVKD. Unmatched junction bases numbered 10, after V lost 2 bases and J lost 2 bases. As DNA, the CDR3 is TGTGCCATCAGTGAGATCGGGGTAGCGGGAAAACAAGAGACCCAGTACTTC. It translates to CAISEIGVAGKQETQYF.